This TCR beta chain was identified during a study of blood T cells in healthy people across ages. As concerns this clonotype: Antigen specificity is unknown.

The CDR3 contains 12 residues. With 7 bases removed from V and 0 bases from J, the gap between germline ends came to 7 bases. Looked up from germline, CDR1 is LNHDA and CDR2 is SQIVND (reference sequence). Findings and limits, study-wide: Not knowing donor CMV status may have confounded expanded clonotype changes. The percentage of naive T cells correlated strongly with TCR beta diversity.

For the second PCR, which ran for 7 to 11 cycles, a sample-barcoded 5' primer and a J-beta primer mix were used. Template switching added a 12-random-nucleotide identifier to every cDNA molecule. TCRdb independently ran MiXCR on the 5' RACE reads; one entry per CDR3 protein. The sample has about 1.8 million distinct CDR3 sequences, approximately 50% seen once. V is TRBV19 and J is TRBJ2-7; D is uncertain. The source is a woman aged 40 to 55 in good health. The sequencing input was blood. The CDR3 loop is CASMAPSYEQYF. The DNA of the CDR3 is TGTGCCAGTATGGCGCCCTCCTACGAGCAGTACTTC.